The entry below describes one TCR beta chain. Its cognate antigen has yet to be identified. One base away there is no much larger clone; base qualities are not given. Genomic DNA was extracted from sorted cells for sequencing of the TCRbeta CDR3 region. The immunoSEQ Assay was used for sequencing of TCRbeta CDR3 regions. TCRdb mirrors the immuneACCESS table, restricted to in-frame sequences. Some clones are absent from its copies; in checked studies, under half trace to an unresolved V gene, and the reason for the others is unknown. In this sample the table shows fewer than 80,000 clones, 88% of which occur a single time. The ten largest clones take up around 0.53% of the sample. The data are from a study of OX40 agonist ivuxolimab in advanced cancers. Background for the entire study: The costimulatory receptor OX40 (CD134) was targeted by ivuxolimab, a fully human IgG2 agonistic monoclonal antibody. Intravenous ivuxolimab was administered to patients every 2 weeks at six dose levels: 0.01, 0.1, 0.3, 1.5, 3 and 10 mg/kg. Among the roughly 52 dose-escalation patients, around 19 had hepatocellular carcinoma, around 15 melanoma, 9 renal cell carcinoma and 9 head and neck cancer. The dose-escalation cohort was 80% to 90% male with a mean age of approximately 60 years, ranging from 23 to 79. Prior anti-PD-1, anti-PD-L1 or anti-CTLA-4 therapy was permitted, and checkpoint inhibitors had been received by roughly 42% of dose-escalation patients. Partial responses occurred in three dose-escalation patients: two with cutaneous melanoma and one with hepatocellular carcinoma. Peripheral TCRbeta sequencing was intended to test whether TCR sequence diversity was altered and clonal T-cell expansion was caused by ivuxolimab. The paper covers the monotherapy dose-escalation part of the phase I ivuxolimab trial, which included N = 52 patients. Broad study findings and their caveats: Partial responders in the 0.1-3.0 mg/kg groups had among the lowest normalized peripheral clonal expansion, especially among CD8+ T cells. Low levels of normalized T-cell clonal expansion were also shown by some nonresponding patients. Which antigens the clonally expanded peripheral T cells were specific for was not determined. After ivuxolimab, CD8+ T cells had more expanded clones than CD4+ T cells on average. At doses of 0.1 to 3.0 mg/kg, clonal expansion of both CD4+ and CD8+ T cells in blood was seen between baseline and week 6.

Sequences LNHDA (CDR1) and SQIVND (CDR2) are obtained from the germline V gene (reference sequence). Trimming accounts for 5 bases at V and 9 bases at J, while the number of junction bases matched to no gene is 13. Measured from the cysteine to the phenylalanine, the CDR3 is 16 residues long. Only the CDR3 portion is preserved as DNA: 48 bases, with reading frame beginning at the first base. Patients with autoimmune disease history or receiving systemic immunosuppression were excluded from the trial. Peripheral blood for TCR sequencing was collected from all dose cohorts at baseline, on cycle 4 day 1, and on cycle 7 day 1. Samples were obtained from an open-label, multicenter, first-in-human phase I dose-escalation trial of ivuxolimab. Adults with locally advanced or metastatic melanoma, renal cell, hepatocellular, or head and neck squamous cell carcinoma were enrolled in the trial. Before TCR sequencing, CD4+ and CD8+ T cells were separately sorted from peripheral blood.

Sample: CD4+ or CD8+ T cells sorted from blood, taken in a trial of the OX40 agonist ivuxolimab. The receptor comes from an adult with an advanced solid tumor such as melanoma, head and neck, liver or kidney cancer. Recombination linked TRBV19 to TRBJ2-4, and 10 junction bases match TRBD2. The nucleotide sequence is TGTGCCAGTAGTCCGAATAGCGGGGGGCGCGATGGCATTCAGTACTTC. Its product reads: CASSPNSGGRDGIQYF.